These 8 T cell receptor beta chains share one sample of origin, sequenced in a study of spatial heterogeneity in lung cancer. TCRdb recomputed calls from the 5' RACE reads with MiXCR, one row per CDR3 protein. The table includes tens of thousands of distinct CDR3 sequences, less than 8.5% detected once. As to time point: sample taken at primary tumor resection. This sample comprised PBMCs, obtained at surgery. The receptor source for this set is a female donor with early-stage non-small cell lung cancer.

This clonotype appeared many times. CDR3 in DNA: TGTGCCATCAGTGAGTCTCTCTATGGGACAGGGGGCCCGAACACTGAAGCTTTCTTT. Translating it yields CAISESLYGTGGPNTEAFF. V gene TRBV10-3 combines with J gene TRBJ1-1; 12 bases align to TRBD1. CDR1 is ENHRY, CDR2 SYGVKD, per germline. Unmatched junction bases numbered 9, after V lost 0 bases and J lost 1 base. The length of the CDR3 is 19 residues.

This clonotype was observed at least ten times. The chain combines TRBV29-1 with TRBJ2-7; 9 bases are a match to TRBD1. CDR1 and CDR2 (germline): SQVTM, ANQGSEA. The V gene end was trimmed by 3 bases and the J gene end by 4 bases; junction bases not matched to a gene: 13. This CDR3 is built from 16 residues. The CDR3 nucleotides read TGCAGCGTTGAGTCTCCGGGACAGGGTAGGCGGTACGAGCAGTACTTC. The encoded protein is CSVESPGQGRRYEQYF.

This clonotype was counted many times. This chain uses TRBV12-3 or TRBV12-4 with TRBJ2-2; D remains ambiguous. The CDR3 contains 14 residues. Deletions cut 5 bases from V and 4 bases from J, with 11 bases between. The CDR3 is CASSPEALTGELFF. The CDR3 nucleotides are TGTGCCAGCAGTCCGGAAGCGCTCACCGGGGAGCTGTTTTTT.

This clonotype was counted many times. The gene calls are TRBV2 and TRBJ1-5; tentative D call: TRBD1 (5 bases). Germline V lookup: CDR1 SNHLY, CDR2 FYNNEI. Trimming took off 8 bases at V and 4 bases at J, with 15 bases between the two ends. The length of the CDR3 is 14 residues. CDR3 loop: CASQEGTGNQPQHF. CDR3 coding DNA: TGTGCCAGCCAGGAAGGGACGGGTAATCAGCCCCAGCATTTT. Filled out from reference TRBV2 and TRBJ1-5, the complete variable domain reads EPEVTQTPSHQVTQMGQEVILRCVPISNHLYFYWYRQILGQKVEFLVSFYNNEISEKSEIFDDQFSVERPDGSNFTLKIRSTKLEDSAMYFCASQEGTGNQPQHFGDGTRLSIL.

This clonotype was picked up a small number of times. The CDR3 region is CAWSVPSSGNTIYF. CDR3 nucleotides: TGTGCCTGGAGTGTACCCAGCTCTGGAAACACCATATATTTT. This chain joins TRBV30 and TRBJ1-3, with D unresolved. Germline V CDR1 and CDR2: GTSNPN, SVGIG (reference sequence). The CDR3 loop spans 14 amino acids. V was shortened by 0 bases and J by 0 bases, with 6 bases between the two germline ends.

This clonotype appeared many times. This chain joins TRBV24-1 and TRBJ2-3, with D unclear. The CDR3 extends over 13 amino acids. Trimming took off 4 bases at V and 6 bases at J, with 10 bases between the two ends. The V gene's germline CDR1 is KGHDR and CDR2 SFDVKD. CDR3 loop: CATSDSLWDTQYF. For the CDR3, the DNA is TGTGCCACCAGTGACAGCCTGTGGGATACGCAGTATTTT.

At least ten counts were recorded for this clonotype. The chain links TRBV12-3 or TRBV12-4 to TRBJ1-1; no reliable D call. The CDR3 extends over 15 amino acids. The V end was cut by 3 bases, the J end by 4 bases, with 15 bases between. The CDR3: CASSFNKGHPTEAFF. CDR3 nucleotide sequence: TGTGCCAGCAGTTTCAATAAGGGCCACCCCACTGAAGCTTTCTTT.

The CDR3 loop is CSAPGGSPEAFF. In DNA form, the CDR3 reads TGCAGCGCCCCTGGGGGTAGCCCTGAAGCTTTCTTT. The genes are TRBV29-1 and TRBJ1-1; TRBD1 might be the D (5 bases). The CDR3 has 12 residues. Per the germline V gene, CDR1 is SQVTM and CDR2 is ANQGSEA. V lost 7 bases to trimming and J lost 6 bases, with 15 bases between them.